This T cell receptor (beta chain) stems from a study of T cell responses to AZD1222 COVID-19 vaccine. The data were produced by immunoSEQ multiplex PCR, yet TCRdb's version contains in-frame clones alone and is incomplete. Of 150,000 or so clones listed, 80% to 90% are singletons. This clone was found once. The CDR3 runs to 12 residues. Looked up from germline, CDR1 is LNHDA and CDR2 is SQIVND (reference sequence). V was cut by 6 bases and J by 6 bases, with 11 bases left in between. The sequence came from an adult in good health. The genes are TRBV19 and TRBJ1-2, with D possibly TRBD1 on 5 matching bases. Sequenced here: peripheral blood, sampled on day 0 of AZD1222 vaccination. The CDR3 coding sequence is TGTGCCAGTAGCCCCCAGGGAAATGGCTACACCTTC. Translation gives CASSPQGNGYTF.